Listed below are T cell receptor beta chains from one sample, sequenced in a study of regulatory T cells in long-lasting Graves disease. MiXCR, applied by TCRdb to the multiplex PCR reads, yields one record per CDR3 protein. The sample lists 430,000 or so distinct CDR3 sequences, over 20% occurring once. The sequencing used peripheral blood mononuclear cells (PBMCs), collected when the disease was refractory, from a patient treated with antithyroid drugs. The receptor set was obtained from a female donor with Graves disease. Each CDR3 is given with its conserved first and last residue. D genes are given only for firm matches. The size field is filled for only some rows; it gives once, few, many or a size class.

DNA,CDR3,size,D,J,V
TGCAGTGCTAGCCCGACAGGGTCGGCTACTGGGGCCAACGTCCTGACTTTC,CSASPTGSATGANVLTF,many,TRBD1,TRBJ2-6,TRBV20-1
TGTGCCACGTGGAGGTCGAGGAGCTCCTACAATGAGCAGTTCTTC,CATWRSRSSYNEQFF,few,-,TRBJ2-1,TRBV6-2/TRBV6-3
TGTGCCAGCAACTCCCTCGACAGGGGTGGGGAAAAACTGTTTTTT,CASNSLDRGGEKLFF,many,TRBD1,TRBJ1-4,TRBV28
TGCGCCAGCAGCTTCGGGACAGGGGGCCAAAGCTCCTACGAGCAGTACTTC,CASSFGTGGQSSYEQYF,-,TRBD1,TRBJ2-7,TRBV5-1
TGTGCATGCGGGACAGGTTTCTACGAGCAGTACTTC,CACGTGFYEQYF,-,TRBD1,TRBJ2-7,TRBV19
TGCAGCGTTGTAGCGGGAGCCGCCGAGCAGTACTTC,CSVVAGAAEQYF,-,TRBD2,TRBJ2-7,TRBV29-1
TGCGCCAGCAGCTCTACGGCAGGGAGCGTGCAGAGGCAGTACTTC,CASSSTAGSVQRQYF,-,-,TRBJ2-7,TRBV5-1
TGTGCCAGCAGTTTTAACAGGGGGACCAACGAGCAGTACTTC,CASSFNRGTNEQYF,many,TRBD1,TRBJ2-7,TRBV28
TGTGCCAGCAGTTTCCGGGGAACCGGGGAGCTGTTTTTT,CASSFRGTGELFF,many,-,TRBJ2-2,TRBV28
TGTGCCAGCAGATTAAGGGGCGGGCTCAACACCTACGAGCAGTACTTC,CASRLRGGLNTYEQYF,many,-,TRBJ2-7,TRBV28
TGTGCCACCACTTCAGGGGGAGTACACAATCAGCCCCAGCATTTT,CATTSGGVHNQPQHF,many,TRBD1,TRBJ1-5,TRBV28
TGTGCCAGCAGCCGAGGGAGGGGCGGCCAAGAGACCCAGTACTTC,CASSRGRGGQETQYF,many,TRBD2,TRBJ2-5,TRBV7-9
TGTGCCTGGAGTGCCTCGGACAGGGATACCTACGAGCAGTACTTC,CAWSASDRDTYEQYF,once,TRBD1,TRBJ2-7,TRBV30
TGTGCTAGTGGTTTGACGGGAGGCGCTGAAGCTTTCTTT,CASGLTGGAEAFF,few,-,TRBJ1-1,TRBV12-5
TGTGCCAGCGGGACAGGGAGAGGCAATCAGCCCCAGCATTTT,CASGTGRGNQPQHF,many,TRBD1,TRBJ1-5,TRBV2
TGTGCCAGCAGCATCGGACTTCCCAACGAGCAGTACTTC,CASSIGLPNEQYF,many,-,TRBJ2-7,TRBV11-2
TGTGCTAGTCGGGAGTGGAACACCGGGGAGCTGTTTTTT,CASREWNTGELFF,-,-,TRBJ2-2,TRBV12-5
TGTGCCTGGAGTGGGACTCCCTTGGACGAGCAGTACTTC,CAWSGTPLDEQYF,many,-,TRBJ2-7,TRBV30
TGTGCCAGCAGTTTATCAAGGGAAGGGACCCAGTACTTC,CASSLSREGTQYF,-,-,TRBJ2-5,TRBV27
TGCAGTGCTAGTCCCGGGAGCGGGGACTACAATGAGCAGTTCTTC,CSASPGSGDYNEQFF,-,TRBD2,TRBJ2-1,TRBV20-1
TGTGCCAGCAGTTGGGGCTTTGTTACGGGCACTGAAGCTTTCTTT,CASSWGFVTGTEAFF,many,-,TRBJ1-1,TRBV6-2/TRBV6-3
TGTGCCAGCAGTGCGCAGGAAGGCAATCAGCCCCAGCATTTT,CASSAQEGNQPQHF,few,-,TRBJ1-5,TRBV6-1
TGTGCCAGCAGCGACGACAATTTCGCGAACACCGGGGAGCTGTTTTTT,CASSDDNFANTGELFF,-,-,TRBJ2-2,TRBV11-2
TGCAGCGTTGAGGGGGCTGGGACTCAATCATCCTACGAGCAGTACTTC,CSVEGAGTQSSYEQYF,-,-,TRBJ2-7,TRBV29-1
TGTGCCAGCAGCCAAGATTTAAGGCAGGGGAACGAGCAGTACTTC,CASSQDLRQGNEQYF,-,-,TRBJ2-7,TRBV3-1
TGTGCCAGCAGCTTAGATCTAGCGGGAGGACACGGGGAGCTGTTTTTT,CASSLDLAGGHGELFF,many,TRBD2,TRBJ2-2,TRBV11-2
TGTGCCAGCAGTGATACTCTGGGACGTAAGGGCAATCAGCCCCAGCATTTT,CASSDTLGRKGNQPQHF,many,-,TRBJ1-5,TRBV6-1